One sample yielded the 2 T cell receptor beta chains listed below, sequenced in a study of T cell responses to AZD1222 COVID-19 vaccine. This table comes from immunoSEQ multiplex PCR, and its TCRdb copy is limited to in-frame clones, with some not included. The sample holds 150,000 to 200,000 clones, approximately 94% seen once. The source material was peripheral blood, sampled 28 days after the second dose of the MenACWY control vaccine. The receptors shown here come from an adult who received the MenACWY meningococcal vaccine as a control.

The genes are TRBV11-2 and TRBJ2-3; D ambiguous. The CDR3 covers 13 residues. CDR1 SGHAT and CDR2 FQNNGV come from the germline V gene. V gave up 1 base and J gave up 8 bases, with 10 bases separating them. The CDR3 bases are TGTGCCAGCAGCTTAGGGGTCCAGGTTACGCAGTATTTT. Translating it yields CASSLGVQVTQYF.

The CDR3 loop reads CASTTWEVNSPLHF. CDR3 coding DNA: TGTGCCAGCACCACCTGGGAGGTTAATTCACCCCTCCACTTT. This chain connects TRBV27 to TRBJ1-6; D remains unclear. Germline CDR1 is MNHEY and CDR2 is SMNVEV (reference sequence). The CDR3 is made up of 14 amino acids. Trimming left V 7 bases short and J 6 bases short, with 13 bases between.